The clone carrying this TCR beta chain is a singleton in its sample. In the original processing: Reference gene primer amplification gave estimated nucleated cell counts. Assay: immunoSEQ multiplex PCR; the TCRdb copy retains only in-frame clones and omits some. The V and J calls and clone size were taken over from that table, and D and trimming were inferred from the DNA. The table lists over 80,000 clones, about nine tenths of them singletons. This sample is part of a study of blood T cell repertoires in COVID-19. Study-wide context: There were acute and convalescent COVID-19 samples, and they came from the United States, Italy and Spain.

The source material was peripheral blood. The sequence came from a man aged 45 to 65 with acute or convalescent COVID-19.

The CDR3 here is CASNHRGRGEKLFF. The CDR3, as DNA: TGTGCCAGCAATCACAGGGGGCGCGGCGAAAAACTGTTTTTT. The genes are TRBV6-5 and TRBJ1-4, with TRBD1 identical over 9 bases. Germline V gene sequence: CDR1 MNHEY, CDR2 SVGAGI. The V gene end was trimmed by 7 bases and the J gene end by 8 bases; junction bases not matched to a gene: 8. The CDR3 contains 14 residues.